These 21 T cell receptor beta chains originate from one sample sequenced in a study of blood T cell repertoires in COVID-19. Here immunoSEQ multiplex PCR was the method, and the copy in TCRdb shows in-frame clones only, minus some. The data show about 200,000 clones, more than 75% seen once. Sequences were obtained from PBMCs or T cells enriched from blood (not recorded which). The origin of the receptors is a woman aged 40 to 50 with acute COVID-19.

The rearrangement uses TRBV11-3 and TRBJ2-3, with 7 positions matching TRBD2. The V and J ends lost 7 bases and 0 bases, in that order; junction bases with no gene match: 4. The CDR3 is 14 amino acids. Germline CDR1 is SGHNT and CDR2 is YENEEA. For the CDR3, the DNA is TGTGCCAGCAAACTCGGGGGGAGCACAGATACGCAGTATTTT. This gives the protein CASKLGGSTDTQYF.

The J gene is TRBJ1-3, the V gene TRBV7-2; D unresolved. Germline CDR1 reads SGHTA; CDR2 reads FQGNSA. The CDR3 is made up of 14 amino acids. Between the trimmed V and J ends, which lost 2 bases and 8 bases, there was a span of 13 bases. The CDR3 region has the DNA TGTGCCAGCAGCTTATCCGGGTTGGGAGACACCATATATTTT. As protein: CASSLSGLGDTIYF.

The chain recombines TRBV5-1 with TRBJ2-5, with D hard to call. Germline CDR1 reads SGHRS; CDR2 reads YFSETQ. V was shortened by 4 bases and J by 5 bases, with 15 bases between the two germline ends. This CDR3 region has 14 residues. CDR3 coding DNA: TGCGCCAGCAGCGTGGTCCTAGGTCGGGAGACCCAGTACTTC. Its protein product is CASSVVLGRETQYF. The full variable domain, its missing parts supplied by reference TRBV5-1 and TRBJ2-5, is KAGVTQTPRYLIKTRGQQVTLSCSPISGHRSVSWYQQTPGQGLQFLFEYFSETQRNKGNFPGRFSGRQFSNSRSEMNVSTLELGDSALYLCASSVVLGRETQYFGPGTRLLVL.

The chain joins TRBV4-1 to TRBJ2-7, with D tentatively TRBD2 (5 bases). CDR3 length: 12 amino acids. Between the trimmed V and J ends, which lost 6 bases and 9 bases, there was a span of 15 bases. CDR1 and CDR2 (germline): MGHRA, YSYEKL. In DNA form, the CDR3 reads TGCGCCAGCAGTCGATCACACGAGGGGCAGTACTTC. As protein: CASSRSHEGQYF.

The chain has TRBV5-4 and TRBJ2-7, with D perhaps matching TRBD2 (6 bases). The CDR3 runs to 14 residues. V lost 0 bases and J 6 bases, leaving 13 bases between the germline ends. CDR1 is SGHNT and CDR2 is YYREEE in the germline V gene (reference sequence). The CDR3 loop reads CASSLGGETGEQYF. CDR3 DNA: TGTGCCAGCAGCTTGGGCGGGGAGACCGGCGAGCAGTACTTC. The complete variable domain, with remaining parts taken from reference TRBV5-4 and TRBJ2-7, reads ETGVTQSPTHLIKTRGQQVTLRCSSQSGHNTVSWYQQALGQGPQFIFQYYREEENGRGNFPPRFSGLQFPNYSSELNVNALELDDSALYLCASSLGGETGEQYFGPGTRLTVT.

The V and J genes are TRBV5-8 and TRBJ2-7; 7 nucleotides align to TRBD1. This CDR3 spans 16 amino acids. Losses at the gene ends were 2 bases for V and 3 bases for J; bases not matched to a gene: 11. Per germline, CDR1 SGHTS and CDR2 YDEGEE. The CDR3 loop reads CASSFFLDRRGYEQYF. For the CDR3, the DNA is TGTGCCAGCAGCTTCTTTTTGGACAGGCGAGGCTACGAGCAGTACTTC.

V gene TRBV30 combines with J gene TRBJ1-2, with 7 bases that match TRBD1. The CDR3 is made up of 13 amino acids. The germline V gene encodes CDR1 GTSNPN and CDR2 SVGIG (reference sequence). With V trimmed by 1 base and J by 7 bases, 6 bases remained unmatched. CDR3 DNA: TGTGCCTGGAGTGCTACAGGGGTGGTTGGCTACACCTTC. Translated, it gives CAWSATGVVGYTF.

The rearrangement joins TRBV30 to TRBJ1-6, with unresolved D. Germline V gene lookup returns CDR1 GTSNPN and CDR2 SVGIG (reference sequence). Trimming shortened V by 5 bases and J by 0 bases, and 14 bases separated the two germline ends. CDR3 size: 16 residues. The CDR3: CAWATQAFSYNSPLHF. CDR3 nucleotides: TGTGCCTGGGCTACCCAGGCGTTCTCCTATAATTCACCCCTCCACTTT.

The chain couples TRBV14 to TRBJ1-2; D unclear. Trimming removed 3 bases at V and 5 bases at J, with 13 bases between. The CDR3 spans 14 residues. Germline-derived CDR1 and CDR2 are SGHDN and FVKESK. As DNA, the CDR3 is TGTGCCAGCAGCCAGGGGAGTGTGCGATATGGCTACACCTTC. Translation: CASSQGSVRYGYTF.

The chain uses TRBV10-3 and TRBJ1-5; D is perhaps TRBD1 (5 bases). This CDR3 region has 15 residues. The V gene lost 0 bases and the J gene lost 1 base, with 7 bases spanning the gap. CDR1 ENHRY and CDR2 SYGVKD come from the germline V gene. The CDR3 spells CAISESGGSNQPQHF. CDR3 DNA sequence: TGTGCCATCAGTGAGTCGGGGGGGAGCAATCAGCCCCAGCATTTT.

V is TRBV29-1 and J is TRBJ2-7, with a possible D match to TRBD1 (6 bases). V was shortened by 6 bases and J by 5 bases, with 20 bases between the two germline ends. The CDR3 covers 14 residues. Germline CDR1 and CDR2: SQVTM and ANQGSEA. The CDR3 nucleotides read TGCAGCGTCGTACAGGGAAGGTTGATTAACGAGCAGTACTTC. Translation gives CSVVQGRLINEQYF.

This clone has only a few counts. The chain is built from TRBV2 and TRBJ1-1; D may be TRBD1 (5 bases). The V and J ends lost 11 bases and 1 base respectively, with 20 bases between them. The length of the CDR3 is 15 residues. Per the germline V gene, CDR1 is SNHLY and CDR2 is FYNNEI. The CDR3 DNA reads TGTGCCGGAAACCCAGGGATACGTGCGAACACTGAAGCTTTCTTT. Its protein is CAGNPGIRANTEAFF. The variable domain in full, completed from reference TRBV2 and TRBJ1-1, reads EPEVTQTPSHQVTQMGQEVILRCVPISNHLYFYWYRQILGQKVEFLVSFYNNEISEKSEIFDDQFSVERPDGSNFTLKIRSTKLEDSAMYFCAGNPGIRANTEAFFGQGTRLTVV.

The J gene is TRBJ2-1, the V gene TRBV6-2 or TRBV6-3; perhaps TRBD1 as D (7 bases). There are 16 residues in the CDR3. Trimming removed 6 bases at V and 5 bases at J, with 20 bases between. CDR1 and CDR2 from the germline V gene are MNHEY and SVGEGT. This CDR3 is CASSPRTGEAHNEQFF. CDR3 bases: TGTGCCAGCAGCCCTCGCACAGGGGAGGCGCACAATGAGCAGTTCTTC.

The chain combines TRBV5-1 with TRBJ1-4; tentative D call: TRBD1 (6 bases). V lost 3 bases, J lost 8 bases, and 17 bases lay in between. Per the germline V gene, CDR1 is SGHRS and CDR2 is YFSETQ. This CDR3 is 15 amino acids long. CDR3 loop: CASSWSRGGEEKLFF. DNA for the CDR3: TGCGCCAGCAGCTGGAGCAGGGGAGGGGAAGAAAAACTGTTTTTT.

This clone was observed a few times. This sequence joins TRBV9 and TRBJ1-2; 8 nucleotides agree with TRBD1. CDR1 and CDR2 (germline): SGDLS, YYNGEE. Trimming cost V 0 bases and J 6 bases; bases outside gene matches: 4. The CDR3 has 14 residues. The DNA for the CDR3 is TGTGCCAGCAGCGTAGACAGGGGGATCAATGGCTACACCTTC. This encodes CASSVDRGINGYTF.

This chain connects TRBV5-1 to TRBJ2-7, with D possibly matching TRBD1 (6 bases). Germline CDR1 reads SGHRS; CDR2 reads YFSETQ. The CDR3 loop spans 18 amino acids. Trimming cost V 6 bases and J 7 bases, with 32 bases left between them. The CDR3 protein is CASTKSPNTGRRGGEQYF. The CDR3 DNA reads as TGCGCCAGCACCAAGTCCCCAAATACAGGGCGAAGGGGTGGAGAGCAGTACTTC.

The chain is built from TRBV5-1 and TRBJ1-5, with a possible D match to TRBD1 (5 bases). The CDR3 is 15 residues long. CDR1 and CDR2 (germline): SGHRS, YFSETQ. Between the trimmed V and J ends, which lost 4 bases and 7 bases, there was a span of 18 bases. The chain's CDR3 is CASSPTGWGDQPQHF. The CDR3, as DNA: TGCGCCAGCAGCCCTACCGGGTGGGGGGACCAGCCCCAGCATTTT.

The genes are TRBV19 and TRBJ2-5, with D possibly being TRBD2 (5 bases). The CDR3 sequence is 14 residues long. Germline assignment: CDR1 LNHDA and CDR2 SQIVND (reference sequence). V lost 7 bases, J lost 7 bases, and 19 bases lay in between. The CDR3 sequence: CASTGGVGRRTQYF. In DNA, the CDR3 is TGTGCCAGTACCGGAGGTGTCGGGCGCAGGACCCAGTACTTC.

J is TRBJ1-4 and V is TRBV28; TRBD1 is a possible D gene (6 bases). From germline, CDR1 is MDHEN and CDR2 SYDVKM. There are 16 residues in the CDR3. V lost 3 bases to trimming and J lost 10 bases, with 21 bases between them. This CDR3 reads CASSLPTATGNGKLFF. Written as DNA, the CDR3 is TGTGCCAGCAGTTTGCCCACCGCGACAGGCAACGGAAAACTGTTTTTT.

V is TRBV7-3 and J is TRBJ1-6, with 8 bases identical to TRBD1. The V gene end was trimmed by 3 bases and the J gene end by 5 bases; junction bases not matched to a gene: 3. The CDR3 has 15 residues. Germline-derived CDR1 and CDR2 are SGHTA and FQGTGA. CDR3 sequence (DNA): TGTGCCAGCAGCTTTGACAGGGGAAATAATTCACCCCTCCACTTT. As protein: CASSFDRGNNSPLHF.

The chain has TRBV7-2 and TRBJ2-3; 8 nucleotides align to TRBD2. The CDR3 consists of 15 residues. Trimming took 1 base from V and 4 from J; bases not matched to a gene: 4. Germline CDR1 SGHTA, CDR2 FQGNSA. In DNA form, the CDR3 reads TGTGCCAGCAGCTTAGTCAGCGGGAGTGCAGATACGCAGTATTTT. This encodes CASSLVSGSADTQYF.